The entry below gives a single TCR beta chain sequence along with its context. Per the germline V gene, CDR1 is SGHRS and CDR2 is YFSETQ. This CDR3 contains 15 residues. V lost 2 bases and J lost 6; bases outside the gene matches: 9. This sample is drawn from a study of shared clonotypes between healthy human individuals. Naive CD8 populations comprised CD45RO-negative cells positively selected for CCR7, excluding terminally differentiated effector memory CD45RA+ cells. The protocol was immunoSEQ multiplex PCR, while the TCRdb copy is restricted to in-frame clones and leaves out a portion. The repertoire holds roughly 850,000 clones, 90% to 98% seen once, with around 0.25% in the top ten.

Sequencing was carried out using naive CD8+ T cells sorted from blood. The V gene is TRBV5-1, the J gene TRBJ2-3; 7 nucleotides agree with TRBD1. This receptor was obtained from a man in his thirties or forties in good health. DNA of the CDR3: TGCGCCAGCAGCTTCGAGGGGACAGTAGGGGATACGCAGTATTTT. It yields the protein CASSFEGTVGDTQYF.